The 15 T cell receptor beta chains reported below all come from one sample, sequenced in a study of blood T cell repertoires in COVID-19. Method: immunoSEQ multiplex PCR; TCRdb's copy keeps in-frame clones and lacks some. The sample contains around 250,000 clones, 86% of which appear only once. Sequences were obtained from peripheral blood. These receptors were obtained from an elderly man with acute or convalescent COVID-19.

This clone has more than one count but fewer than ten. The chain carries TRBV6-5 and TRBJ1-1; 8 nucleotides align to TRBD1. The CDR3 runs to 15 residues. Germline CDR1 reads MNHEY; CDR2 reads SVGAGI. V shed 4 bases, J shed 1 base, and the junction held 5 bases outside the gene matches. DNA for the CDR3: TGTGCCAGCAGTTCAGGAGACAGGGGGAACACTGAAGCTTTCTTT. It translates to CASSSGDRGNTEAFF.

The genes are TRBV28 and TRBJ2-5; weak D call: TRBD1 (6 bases). Deletions cut 8 bases from V and 7 bases from J, with 23 bases between. Germline values: CDR1 MDHEN, CDR2 SYDVKM. The CDR3 is made up of 15 amino acids. CDR3 protein: CASSLLGVQGGTQYF. The CDR3 DNA reads as TGTGCCAGCTCCCTGCTGGGGGTTCAAGGGGGGACCCAGTACTTC.

The table lists this clone with a count of one. The gene calls are TRBV7-6 and TRBJ2-3; D may be TRBD2 (7 bases). Germline CDR1 is SGHVS and CDR2 is FNYEAQ. CDR3 length: 16 residues. The V gene lost 5 bases and the J gene lost 0 bases, with 15 bases spanning the gap. The CDR3 spells CASSLTAGASTDTQYF. CDR3 DNA: TGTGCCAGCAGCCTCACGGCGGGGGCAAGCACAGATACGCAGTATTTT.

The chain joins TRBV4-1 to TRBJ2-7; 9 bases fit TRBD1. In germline, CDR1 is MGHRA, CDR2 YSYEKL. Trimming removed 4 bases from V and 0 bases from J; junction bases left unmatched: 7. This CDR3 comprises 16 residues. CDR3 sequence reads: CASSRLGQGHSYEQYF. As DNA, the CDR3 is TGCGCCAGCAGCCGCCTGGGACAGGGACACTCCTACGAGCAGTACTTC.

The chain joins TRBV3-1 (or the pseudogene TRBV3-2) to TRBJ1-2; D is unresolved. The CDR3 is made up of 12 amino acids. The germline gives CDR1 LGHDT, CDR2 YNNKEL (reference sequence). V lost 2 bases and J 3 bases, leaving 4 bases between the germline ends. The CDR3 DNA sequence: TGTGCCAGCAGCCAACTTGACTATGGCTACACCTTC. It encodes CASSQLDYGYTF.

The chain has TRBV20-1 and TRBJ1-5; D unresolved. The germline V gene has CDR1 DFQATT and CDR2 SNEGSKA (reference sequence). This CDR3 spans 13 amino acids. Trimming removed 3 bases at V and 1 base at J, with 7 bases between. The chain's CDR3 is CSASWESNQPQHF. As DNA, the CDR3 is TGCAGTGCTAGTTGGGAGAGCAATCAGCCCCAGCATTTT.

The gene calls are TRBV12-3 or TRBV12-4 and TRBJ2-5; D remains ambiguous. V was pared by 3 bases and J by 4 bases, with 9 bases between. CDR3 size: 13 residues. DNA of the CDR3: TGTGCCAGCAGTTTCGCCAGAGGAGAGACCCAGTACTTC. It encodes CASSFARGETQYF.

V is TRBV12-3 or TRBV12-4 and J is TRBJ1-1; D gene unclear. Deletions cut 3 bases from V and 7 bases from J, with 6 bases between. CDR3 length: 11 amino acids. CDR3 sequence (DNA): TGTGCCAGCAGTTTCGGAGATGAAGCTTTCTTT. Translating gives CASSFGDEAFF.

The rearrangement uses TRBV2 and TRBJ2-3; weak D call: TRBD2 (6 bases). V lost 10 bases, J lost 6 bases, and 17 bases lay in between. The CDR3 covers 13 residues. Germline assignment: CDR1 SNHLY and CDR2 FYNNEI. CDR3 sequence: CATRGGPADTQYF. Written as DNA, the CDR3 is TGTGCCACCCGGGGAGGACCGGCTGATACGCAGTATTTT.

The V gene is TRBV7-2, the J gene TRBJ2-1; TRBD1 agrees at 9 bases. CDR3 length: 16 residues. The trim removed 3 bases at V and 7 bases at J, leaving 10 bases unmatched. Germline V CDR1 and CDR2: SGHTA, FQGNSA. CDR3 loop: CASSLDWNRGLNEQFF. The CDR3 DNA follows: TGTGCCAGCAGCTTGGATTGGAACAGGGGGCTAAATGAGCAGTTCTTC.

The genes are TRBV29-1 and TRBJ1-4, with 7 bases aligning to TRBD1. CDR3 length: 14 amino acids. Germline V gives CDR1 SQVTM, CDR2 ANQGSEA. Trimming removed 7 bases from V and 8 bases from J; junction bases left unmatched: 13. The CDR3 loop reads CSAGRTSGGEKLFF. The DNA for the CDR3 is TGCAGCGCCGGACGTACTTCAGGGGGAGAAAAACTGTTTTTT. Together with reference TRBV29-1 and TRBJ1-4, the CDR3 gives the full variable domain: SAVISQKPSRDICQRGTSLTIQCQVDSQVTMMFWYRQQPGQSLTLIATANQGSEATYESGFVIDKFPISRPNLTFSTLTVSNMSPEDSSIYLCSAGRTSGGEKLFFGSGTQLSVL.

CDR3 sequence reads: CASSLDGSGSQFF. In DNA form, the CDR3 reads TGCGCCAGCAGCTTGGACGGGAGTGGGTCGCAGTTCTTC. The chain joins TRBV5-1 to TRBJ2-1, with D perhaps TRBD2 (6 bases). The CDR3 loop spans 13 amino acids. The germline CDR1 and CDR2 sequences are SGHRS and YFSETQ. V shed 0 bases and J shed 12 bases, with 13 bases lying between them.

For this clone: Within the sample, other DNA sequences also encode this same CDR3. This rearrangement joins TRBV28 to TRBJ1-5, with D possibly matching TRBD1 (6 bases). CDR3 length equals 16 residues. V was pared by 0 bases and J by 1 base, with 10 bases between. CDR1 is MDHEN, CDR2 SYDVKM, per germline. The CDR3 sequence is CASSLWGRGSNQPQHF. CDR3 bases: TGTGCCAGCAGTTTATGGGGCAGGGGAAGCAATCAGCCCCAGCATTTT.

This clone was picked up one time. This sequence joins TRBV5-1 and TRBJ2-1; 10 bases map to TRBD1. This CDR3 is built from 14 residues. Unmatched junction bases numbered 7, after V lost 7 bases and J lost 6 bases. Germline CDR1 reads SGHRS; CDR2 reads YFSETQ. The CDR3 DNA sequence: TGCGCCAGCGCCCGGGACAGGGGCTCCAATGAGCAGTTCTTC. Residues: CASARDRGSNEQFF.

The chain is built from TRBV5-1 and TRBJ1-1; possibly TRBD1 for D (6 bases). Trimming cost V 4 bases and J 5 bases, with 15 bases left between them. The CDR3 runs to 14 residues. Per germline, CDR1 SGHRS and CDR2 YFSETQ. CDR3 bases: TGCGCCAGCAGCCCCTCCCCAACAGGGACTGAAGCTTTCTTT. Translating gives CASSPSPTGTEAFF.